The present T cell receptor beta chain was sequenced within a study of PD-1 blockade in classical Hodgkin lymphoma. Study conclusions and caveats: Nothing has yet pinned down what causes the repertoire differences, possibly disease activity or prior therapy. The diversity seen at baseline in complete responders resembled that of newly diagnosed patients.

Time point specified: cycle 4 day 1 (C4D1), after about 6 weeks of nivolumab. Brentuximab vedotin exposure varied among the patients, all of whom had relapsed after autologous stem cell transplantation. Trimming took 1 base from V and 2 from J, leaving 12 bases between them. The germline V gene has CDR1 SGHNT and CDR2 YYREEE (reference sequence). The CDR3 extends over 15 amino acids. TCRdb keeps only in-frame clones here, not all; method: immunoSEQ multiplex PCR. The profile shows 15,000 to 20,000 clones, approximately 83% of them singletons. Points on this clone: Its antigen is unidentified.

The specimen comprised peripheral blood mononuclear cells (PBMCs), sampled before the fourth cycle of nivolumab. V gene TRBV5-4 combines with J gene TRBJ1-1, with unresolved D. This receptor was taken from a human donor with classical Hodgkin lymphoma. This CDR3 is CASSLLEADNTEAFF. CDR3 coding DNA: TGTGCCAGCAGCTTGCTCGAGGCAGATAACACTGAAGCTTTCTTT.